The 16 T cell receptor beta chains presented below share a single source sample, sequenced in a study of OX40 agonist ivuxolimab in advanced cancers. The protocol was immunoSEQ multiplex PCR, while the TCRdb copy is restricted to in-frame clones and leaves out a portion. This table has some 58,000 clones, about 82% appearing once. This sample comprised CD4+ or CD8+ T cells sorted from blood, obtained in a trial of the OX40 agonist ivuxolimab. These receptors were taken from an adult with an advanced solid tumor such as melanoma, head and neck, liver or kidney cancer.

The gene calls are TRBV9 and TRBJ2-1; maybe TRBD1 (7 bases). V was trimmed by 0 bases and J by 4 bases, leaving 11 bases between them. Germline V CDR1 and CDR2: SGDLS, YYNGEE. This CDR3 comprises 15 residues. The CDR3 DNA follows: TGTGCCAGCAGCGTAGGCGGGACAGTTTACAATGAGCAGTTCTTC. Translated, it gives CASSVGGTVYNEQFF.

The V and J genes are TRBV4-3 and TRBJ2-3; the match to TRBD2 covers 10 bases. Germline V gene lookup returns CDR1 LGHNA and CDR2 YSLEER. The trim removed 2 bases at V and 0 bases at J, leaving 8 bases unmatched. This CDR3 has 18 residues. The CDR3 bases are TGCGCCAGCAGCCAAATCCTAGCGGGAGATTTTAGCACAGATACGCAGTATTTT. Translated: CASSQILAGDFSTDTQYF.

The V gene is TRBV6-6, the J gene TRBJ1-1; no clear D. Trimming removed 4 bases at V and 3 bases at J, with 18 bases between. Germline values: CDR1 MNHNY, CDR2 SVGAGI (reference sequence). The CDR3 is 16 amino acids. The CDR3 DNA follows: TGTGCCAGCAGTTCATTACGATATGGGTTCGACACTGAAGCTTTCTTT. Amino acids: CASSSLRYGFDTEAFF.

This chain links TRBV5-1 with TRBJ2-7; 8 bases fit TRBD2. The germline gives CDR1 SGHRS, CDR2 YFSETQ. Trimming took 1 base from V and 4 from J; bases not matched to a gene: 10. The CDR3 has 16 amino acids. This chain's CDR3 is CASSLTGTREMYEQYF. CDR3 in DNA: TGCGCCAGCAGCTTGACCGGGACTAGGGAAATGTACGAGCAGTACTTC.

The V and J genes are TRBV19 and TRBJ1-1; the match to TRBD1 covers 12 bases. V trimming: 7 bases; J trimming: 10 bases; junction bases outside the gene matches: 4. CDR1 is LNHDA, CDR2 SQIVND, per germline (reference sequence). CDR3 length equals 12 residues. CDR3 sequence: CASIPGQGAAFF. The CDR3 DNA sequence: TGTGCCAGTATACCGGGACAGGGGGCAGCTTTCTTT.

This clone has just one count. V gene TRBV13 combines with J gene TRBJ2-1; tentatively, D is TRBD1 (6 bases). V lost 2 bases and J lost 8, with 10 bases in between. There are 13 residues in the CDR3. From germline, CDR1 is PRHDT and CDR2 FYEKMQ (reference sequence). For the CDR3, the DNA is TGTGCCAGCAGCTTAACAGGGTTACATGAGCAGTTCTTC. Protein: CASSLTGLHEQFF.

The chain carries TRBV5-6 and TRBJ2-7; D gene ambiguous. This CDR3 has 14 residues. The ends were cut back, 0 bases at V and 0 bases at J, with 7 bases in the middle. Germline CDR1 is SGHDT and CDR2 is YYEEEE. CDR3 sequence reads: CASSLGAGSYEQYF. The CDR3, as DNA: TGTGCCAGCAGCTTGGGCGCAGGCTCCTACGAGCAGTACTTC.

The genes are TRBV9 and TRBJ2-3; D may be TRBD1 or TRBD2 (6 bases each). The CDR3 is 15 amino acids. Trimming took 0 bases from V and 10 from J, leaving 18 bases between them. The germline gives CDR1 SGDLS, CDR2 YYNGEE. CDR3 DNA sequence: TGTGCCAGCAGCGTAGCCGGGGGCGCCCCTTCCCCGCAGTATTTT. It yields the protein CASSVAGGAPSPQYF.

V is TRBV28 and J is TRBJ2-1; the D gene is possibly TRBD1 (6 bases). V was clipped by 5 bases and J by 4 bases, with 12 bases between them. From germline, CDR1 is MDHEN and CDR2 SYDVKM. This CDR3 is built from 14 residues. DNA of the CDR3: TGTGCCAGCAGTACCCCAGGGGCTTACAATGAGCAGTTCTTC. Translating gives CASSTPGAYNEQFF.

The J gene is TRBJ2-6, the V gene TRBV6-4, with no clear D. Germline V gene lookup returns CDR1 MRHNA and CDR2 SNTAGT. The CDR3 is 16 residues long. Trimming took 0 bases from V and 0 from J, leaving 6 bases between them. CDR3 nucleotides: TGTGCCAGCAGTGACTCGCCAGCCTCTGGGGCCAACGTCCTGACTTTC. This translates into CASSDSPASGANVLTF.

The chain is built from TRBV28 and TRBJ2-7, with unresolved D. With 2 bases removed from V and 6 bases from J, the gap between germline ends came to 5 bases. The germline V gene has CDR1 MDHEN and CDR2 SYDVKM. The CDR3 is made up of 11 amino acids. The CDR3 protein is CASSLRLEQYF. The CDR3 DNA reads as TGTGCCAGCAGTTTACGGCTCGAGCAGTACTTC.

The chain uses TRBV5-6 and TRBJ1-4; D might be TRBD1 (6 bases). The CDR3 sequence is 14 residues long. Germline CDR1 and CDR2: SGHDT and YYEEEE. The V end was cut by 4 bases, the J end by 6 bases, with 13 bases between. The CDR3 protein is CASSPGTTDEKLFF. The CDR3 DNA reads as TGTGCCAGCAGCCCCGGGACAACAGATGAAAAACTGTTTTTT.

This chain links TRBV11-2 with TRBJ2-5; no clear D gene. CDR1 and CDR2 (germline): SGHAT, FQNNGV. The V and J ends lost 4 bases and 5 bases respectively, with 11 bases between them. The CDR3 spans 13 residues. CDR3 nucleotide sequence: TGTGCCAGCAGCTCCTTATCGCGGGAGACCCAGTACTTC. Translation: CASSSLSRETQYF. The full variable domain, rest sourced from reference TRBV11-2 and TRBJ2-5, is EAGVAQSPRYKIIEKRQSVAFWCNPISGHATLYWYQQILGQGPKLLIQFQNNGVVDDSQLPKDRFSAERLKGVDSTLKIQPAKLEDSAVYLCASSSLSRETQYFGPGTRLLVL.

This chain links TRBV5-1 with TRBJ2-7; D ambiguous. The CDR3 extends over 15 amino acids. Trimming shortened V by 0 bases and J by 0 bases, and 10 bases separated the two germline ends. Germline V gene sequence: CDR1 SGHRS, CDR2 YFSETQ. This chain's CDR3 is CASSLVSILSYEQYF. The CDR3 DNA sequence: TGCGCCAGCAGCTTGGTTTCCATTCTCTCCTACGAGCAGTACTTC.

This clone has just a few counts. This chain joins TRBV4-1 and TRBJ1-5, with a weak D call TRBD1 (5 bases). This CDR3 comprises 18 residues. Trimming removed 0 bases from V and 3 bases from J, with 18 bases in between. The germline V gene encodes CDR1 MGHRA and CDR2 YSYEKL. The CDR3 loop reads CASSQDLGRRGLNQPQHF. In DNA form, the CDR3 reads TGCGCCAGCAGCCAAGATCTTGGGCGTCGGGGACTCAATCAGCCCCAGCATTTT.

The chain has TRBV14 and TRBJ1-1; 7 nucleotides agree with TRBD1. From germline, CDR1 is SGHDN and CDR2 FVKESK. Trimming took 7 bases from V and 3 from J; bases not matched to a gene: 8. CDR3 length: 14 amino acids. CDR3 DNA: TGTGCCAGCACTCCCGGGACAGTCGACACTGAAGCTTTCTTT. Its translation: CASTPGTVDTEAFF.